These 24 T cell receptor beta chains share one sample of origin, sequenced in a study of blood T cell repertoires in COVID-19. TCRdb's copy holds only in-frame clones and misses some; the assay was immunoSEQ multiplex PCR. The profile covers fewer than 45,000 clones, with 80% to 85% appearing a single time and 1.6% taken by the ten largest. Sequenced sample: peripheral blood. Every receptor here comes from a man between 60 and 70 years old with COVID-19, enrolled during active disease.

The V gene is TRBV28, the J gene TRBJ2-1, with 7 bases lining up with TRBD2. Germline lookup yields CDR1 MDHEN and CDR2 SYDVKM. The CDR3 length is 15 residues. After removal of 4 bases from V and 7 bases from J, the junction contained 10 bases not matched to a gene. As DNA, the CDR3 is TGTGCCAGCAGTTCGACTAGCAACCCGTCAAATGAGCAGTTCTTC. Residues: CASSSTSNPSNEQFF.

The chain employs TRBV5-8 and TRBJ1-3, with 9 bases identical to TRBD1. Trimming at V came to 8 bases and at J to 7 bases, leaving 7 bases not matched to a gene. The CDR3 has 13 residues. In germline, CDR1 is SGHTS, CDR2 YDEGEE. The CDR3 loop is CASLTGGLNTIYF. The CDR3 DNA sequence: TGTGCCAGTTTAACAGGGGGCTTGAACACCATATATTTT.

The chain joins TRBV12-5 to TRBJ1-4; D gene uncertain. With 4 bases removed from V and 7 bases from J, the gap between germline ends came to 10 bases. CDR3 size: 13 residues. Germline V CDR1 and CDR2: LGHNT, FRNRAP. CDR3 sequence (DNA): TGTGCTAGTGGTTCTCACAGCTTTGAAAAACTGTTTTTT. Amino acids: CASGSHSFEKLFF.

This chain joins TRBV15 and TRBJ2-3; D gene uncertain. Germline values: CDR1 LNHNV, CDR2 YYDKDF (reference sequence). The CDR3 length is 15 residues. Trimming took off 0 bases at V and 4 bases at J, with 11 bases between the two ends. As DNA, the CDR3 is TGTGCCACCAGCAGAGATCAGGCAGCTGCAGATACGCAGTATTTT. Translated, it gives CATSRDQAAADTQYF.

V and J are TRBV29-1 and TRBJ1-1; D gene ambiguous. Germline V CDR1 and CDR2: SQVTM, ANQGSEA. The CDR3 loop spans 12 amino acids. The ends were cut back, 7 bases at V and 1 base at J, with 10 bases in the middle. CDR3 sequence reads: CSAVSGNTEAFF. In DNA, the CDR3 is TGCAGCGCCGTTTCGGGGAACACTGAAGCTTTCTTT.

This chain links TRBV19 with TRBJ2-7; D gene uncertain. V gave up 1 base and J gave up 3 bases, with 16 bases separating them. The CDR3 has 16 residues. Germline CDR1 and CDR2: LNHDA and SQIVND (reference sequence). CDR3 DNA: TGTGCCAGTAGTATAGCCGCGATAAGCCCCCTCTACGAGCAGTACTTC. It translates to CASSIAAISPLYEQYF.

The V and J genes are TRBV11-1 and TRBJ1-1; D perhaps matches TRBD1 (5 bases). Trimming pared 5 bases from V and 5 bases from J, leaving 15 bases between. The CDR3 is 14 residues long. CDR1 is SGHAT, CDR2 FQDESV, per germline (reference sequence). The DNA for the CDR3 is TGTGCCAGCAGCCTCGACAGATTGGAGACTGAAGCTTTCTTT. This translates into CASSLDRLETEAFF.

DNA for the CDR3: TGTGCCATCAGCCACAGGGACACTGAAGCTTTCTTT. Encoded protein: CAISHRDTEAFF. V and J are TRBV10-3 and TRBJ1-1, with D maybe TRBD1 (6 bases). The germline V and J ends were trimmed by 6 bases and 3 bases, with 8 bases remaining between them. Germline CDR1 reads ENHRY; CDR2 reads SYGVKD. The CDR3 has 12 residues.

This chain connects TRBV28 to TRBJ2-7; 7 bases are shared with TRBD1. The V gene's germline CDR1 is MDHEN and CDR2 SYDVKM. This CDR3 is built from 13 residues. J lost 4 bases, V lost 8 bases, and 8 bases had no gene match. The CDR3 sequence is CASFRDSGYEQYF. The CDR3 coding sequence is TGTGCCAGCTTTCGGGACAGCGGTTACGAGCAGTACTTC.

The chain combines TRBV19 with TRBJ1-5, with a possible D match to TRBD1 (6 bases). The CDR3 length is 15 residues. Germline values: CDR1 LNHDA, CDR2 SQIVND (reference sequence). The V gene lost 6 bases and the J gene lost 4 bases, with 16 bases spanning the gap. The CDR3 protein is CASSPSPGVNQPQHF. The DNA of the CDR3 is TGTGCCAGTAGCCCCTCGCCAGGGGTAAATCAGCCCCAGCATTTT.

CDR3: CASSNGLAGGNEQFF. For the CDR3, the DNA is TGTGCCAGCAGTAACGGACTAGCGGGGGGCAATGAGCAGTTCTTC. This sequence joins TRBV6-5 and TRBJ2-1; 14 bases align to TRBD2. Germline V gene sequence: CDR1 MNHEY, CDR2 SVGAGI. This CDR3 comprises 15 residues. With V trimmed by 5 bases and J by 6 bases, 3 bases remained unmatched.

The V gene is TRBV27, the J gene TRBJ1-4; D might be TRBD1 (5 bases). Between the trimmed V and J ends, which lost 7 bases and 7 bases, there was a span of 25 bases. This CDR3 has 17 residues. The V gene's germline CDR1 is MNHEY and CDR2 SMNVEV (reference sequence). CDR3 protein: CASTTDRGSVAFEKLFF. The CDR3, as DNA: TGTGCCAGCACCACGGATAGGGGCAGTGTCGCATTTGAAAAACTGTTTTTT.

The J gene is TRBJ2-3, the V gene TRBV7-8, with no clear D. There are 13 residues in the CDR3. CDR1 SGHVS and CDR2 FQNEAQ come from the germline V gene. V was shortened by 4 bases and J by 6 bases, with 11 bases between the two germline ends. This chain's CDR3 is CASSSYVRDTQYF. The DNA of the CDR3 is TGTGCCAGCAGCTCCTATGTCCGGGATACGCAGTATTTT. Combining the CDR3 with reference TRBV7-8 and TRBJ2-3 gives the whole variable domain GAGVSQSPRYKVAKRGQDVALRCDPISGHVSLFWYQQALGQGPEFLTYFQNEAQLDKSGLPSDRFFAERPEGSVSTLKIQRTQQEDSAVYLCASSSYVRDTQYFGPGTRLTVL.

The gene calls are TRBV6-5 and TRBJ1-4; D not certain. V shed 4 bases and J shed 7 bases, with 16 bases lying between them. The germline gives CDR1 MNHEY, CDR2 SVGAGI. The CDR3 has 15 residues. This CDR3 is CASSSPGGMGEKLFF. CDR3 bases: TGTGCCAGCAGTTCCCCAGGAGGAATGGGTGAAAAACTGTTTTTT.

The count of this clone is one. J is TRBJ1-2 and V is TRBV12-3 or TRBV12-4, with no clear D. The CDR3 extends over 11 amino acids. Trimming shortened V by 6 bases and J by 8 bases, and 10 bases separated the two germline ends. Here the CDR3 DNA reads TGTGCCAGCAGCCTAAGGAGGGGCTACACCTTC. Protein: CASSLRRGYTF.

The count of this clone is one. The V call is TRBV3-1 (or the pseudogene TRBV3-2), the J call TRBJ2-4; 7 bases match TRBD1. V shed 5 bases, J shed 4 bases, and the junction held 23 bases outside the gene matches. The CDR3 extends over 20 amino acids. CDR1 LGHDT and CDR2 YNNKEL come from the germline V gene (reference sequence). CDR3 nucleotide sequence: TGTGCCAGCAGCAAACTAGGGACAGCCCCTGGGAAGGGGAAAAAAAACATTCAGTACTTC. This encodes CASSKLGTAPGKGKKNIQYF.

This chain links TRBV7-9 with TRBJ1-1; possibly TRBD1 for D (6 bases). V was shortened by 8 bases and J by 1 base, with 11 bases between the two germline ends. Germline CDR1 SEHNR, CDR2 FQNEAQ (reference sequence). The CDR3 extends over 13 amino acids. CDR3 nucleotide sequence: TGTGCCAGCGAACCGACAGGGAACACTGAAGCTTTCTTT. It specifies CASEPTGNTEAFF.

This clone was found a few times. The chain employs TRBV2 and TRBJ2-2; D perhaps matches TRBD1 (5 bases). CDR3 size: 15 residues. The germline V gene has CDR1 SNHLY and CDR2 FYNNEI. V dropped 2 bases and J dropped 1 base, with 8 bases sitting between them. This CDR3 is CASSEWQGNTGELFF. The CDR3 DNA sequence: TGTGCCAGCAGTGAATGGCAGGGGAACACCGGGGAGCTGTTTTTT.

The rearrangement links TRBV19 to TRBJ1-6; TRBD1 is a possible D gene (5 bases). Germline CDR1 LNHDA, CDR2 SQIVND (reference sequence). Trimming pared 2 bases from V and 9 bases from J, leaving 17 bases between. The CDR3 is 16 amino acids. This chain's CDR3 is CASSIRGPPIGSPLHF. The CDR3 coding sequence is TGTGCCAGTAGTATAAGGGGCCCGCCCATAGGTTCACCCCTCCACTTT.

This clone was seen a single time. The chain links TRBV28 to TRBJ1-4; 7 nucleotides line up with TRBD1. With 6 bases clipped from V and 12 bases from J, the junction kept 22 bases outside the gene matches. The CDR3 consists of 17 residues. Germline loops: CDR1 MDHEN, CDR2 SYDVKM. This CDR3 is CASRPKTGRSLMEELFF. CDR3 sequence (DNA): TGTGCCAGCAGACCCAAGACAGGGAGGTCACTAATGGAGGAACTGTTTTTT.

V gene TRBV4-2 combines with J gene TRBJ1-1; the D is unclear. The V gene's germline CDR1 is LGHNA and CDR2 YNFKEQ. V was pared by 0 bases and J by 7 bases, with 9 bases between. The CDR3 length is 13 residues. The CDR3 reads CASSQEAGSEAFF. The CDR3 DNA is TGTGCCAGCAGCCAAGAAGCGGGGAGTGAAGCTTTCTTT.

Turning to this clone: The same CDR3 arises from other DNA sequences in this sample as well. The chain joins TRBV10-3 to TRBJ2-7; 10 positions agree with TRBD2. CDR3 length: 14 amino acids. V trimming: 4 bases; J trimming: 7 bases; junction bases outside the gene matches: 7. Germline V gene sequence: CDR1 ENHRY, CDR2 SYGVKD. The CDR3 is CAISGPSGRGEQYF. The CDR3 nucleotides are TGTGCCATCAGTGGGCCTAGCGGGAGAGGAGAGCAGTACTTC.

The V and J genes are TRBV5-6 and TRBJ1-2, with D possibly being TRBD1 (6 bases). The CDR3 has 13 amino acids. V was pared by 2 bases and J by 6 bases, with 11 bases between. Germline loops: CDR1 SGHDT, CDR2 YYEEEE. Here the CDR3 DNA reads TGTGCCAGCAGCTTCTCCGGGACAAATGGCTACACCTTC. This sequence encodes CASSFSGTNGYTF.

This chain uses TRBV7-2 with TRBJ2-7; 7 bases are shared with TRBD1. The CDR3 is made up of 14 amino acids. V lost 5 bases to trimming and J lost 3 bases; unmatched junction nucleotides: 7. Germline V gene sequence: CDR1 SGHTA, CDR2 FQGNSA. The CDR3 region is CASSLQGSVYEQYF. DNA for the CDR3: TGTGCCAGCAGCCTACAGGGGTCGGTCTACGAGCAGTACTTC.